The sequence of this T cell receptor (beta chain) was determined in a study of Graves' ophthalmopathy and Graves' hyperthyroidism. Trimming cost V 0 bases and J 4 bases; bases outside gene matches: 11. This CDR3 is built from 16 residues. Germline CDR1 and CDR2: SQVTM and ANQGSEA. From RNA, the CDR3 regions of TCR beta chains were amplified and sequenced. Amplification began with first-round RT-PCR using HTBI primers, then second-round multiplex PCR was performed. TCRdb re-analysed the multiplex PCR reads in MiXCR, keeping a single row per CDR3 protein. The data show about 1.1 million distinct CDR3 sequences, with 36% seen just once and roughly 10% held by the top ten. Diagnosis used clinical symptoms, serum thyroxine, TRAb, thyroid ultrasound and orbital computed tomography. This clonotype occurred many times.

The origin of this receptor is an adult man with Graves' hyperthyroidism. The specimen was peripheral blood or thyroid tissue (not recorded which). J is TRBJ1-2 and V is TRBV29-1, with 7 bases matching TRBD1. The CDR3 DNA is TGCAGCGTTGAAGATCGGGAAGGGGGCGCGTCCTATGGCTACACCTTC. It specifies CSVEDREGGASYGYTF.